This T cell receptor beta chain came from a study of blood T cells in healthy people across ages. In this sample, this clonotype turned up once. For the second PCR, which ran for about 7 to 11 cycles, a sample-barcoded 5' primer and a J-beta primer mix were used. MiXCR, run by TCRdb on the 5' RACE reads, gives a single entry per CDR3 protein. Among some 320,000 distinct CDR3 sequences, around 27% were seen once, and the ten largest hold over 25%. This CDR3 spans 16 amino acids. The germline CDR1 and CDR2 sequences are DFQATT and SNEGSKA (reference sequence). Per individual sample, total RNA of at least 5.5 micrograms was extracted.

Sequenced material: blood. V is TRBV20-1 and J is TRBJ2-5, with 16 bases that match TRBD2. The DNA end is a closer match to TRBJ2-7, so the J assignment may be wrong. The TCR sequence derives from a woman aged 70-85 years in good health. In DNA form, the CDR3 reads TGCAGTGCTGGGGGGACTAGCGGGAGGGGAAATTACGAGCAGTACTTC. Its protein product is CSAGGTSGRGNYEQYF.